These 21 T cell receptor beta chains came from one sample sequenced in a study of OX40 agonist ivuxolimab in advanced cancers. Sequencing was performed with immunoSEQ multiplex PCR; in TCRdb, only in-frame clones are kept and a portion is missing. Of 20,000 to 30,000 clones detected, under 90% appear once; the ten largest clones hold around 12%. Sample: CD4+ or CD8+ T cells sorted from blood, taken in a trial of the OX40 agonist ivuxolimab. The receptors shown here come from an adult with an advanced solid tumor such as melanoma, head and neck, liver or kidney cancer.

This clone was seen only a few times. This rearrangement joins TRBV4-2 to TRBJ2-7; 8 nucleotides match TRBD2. CDR1 and CDR2 (germline): LGHNA, YNFKEQ. With V trimmed by 0 bases and J by 2 bases, 3 bases remained unmatched. The CDR3 loop spans 15 amino acids. The CDR3 region is CASSQDVGRAYEQYF. CDR3 bases: TGTGCCAGCAGCCAAGATGTCGGGAGGGCCTACGAGCAGTACTTC.

This clone was detected once. The chain joins TRBV19 to TRBJ2-3; tentatively, D is TRBD1 (5 bases). This CDR3 has 12 amino acids. V dropped 7 bases and J dropped 6 bases, with 11 bases sitting between them. Germline V gene lookup returns CDR1 LNHDA and CDR2 SQIVND (reference sequence). DNA of the CDR3: TGTGCCAGTAACGGACATAAGGATACGCAGTATTTT. Amino acid sequence: CASNGHKDTQYF.

The CDR3 DNA reads TGTGCCAGCAGCTTACTCCCCTTATGGTCAAGGAAGGGAGAAGCTTTCTTT. Its translation: CASSLLPLWSRKGEAFF. The chain links TRBV11-2 to TRBJ1-1; D uncertain. Trimming stripped 2 bases from V and 8 bases from J, with 24 bases between. CDR1 is SGHAT, CDR2 FQNNGV, per germline. The CDR3 loop spans 17 amino acids.

The chain links TRBV2 to TRBJ2-5; D is unresolved. Trimming pared 10 bases from V and 1 base from J, leaving 7 bases between. The germline V gene encodes CDR1 SNHLY and CDR2 FYNNEI. The CDR3 is 11 residues long. CDR3 coding DNA: TGTGCCACCAAAGCCCAAGAGACCCAGTACTTC. Translating it yields CATKAQETQYF.

As regards this clone: A read error may explain this, as a much larger clone is one base away. This sample includes further DNA sequences coding for the same CDR3. The chain is built from TRBV2 and TRBJ1-2; D gene ambiguous. The CDR3 has 14 amino acids. Germline V gives CDR1 SNHLY, CDR2 FYNNEI. V was cut by 6 bases and J by 4 bases, with 15 bases left in between. The CDR3 coding sequence is TGTGCCAGCAGCGGGGAGGGAGGTTTCTATGGCTACACCTTC. Encoded protein: CASSGEGGFYGYTF.

The chain joins TRBV7-2 to TRBJ2-2; the D is unclear. The ends were cut back, 3 bases at V and 3 bases at J, with 8 bases in the middle. Looked up from germline, CDR1 is SGHTA and CDR2 is FQGNSA. This CDR3 has 14 amino acids. CDR3 in DNA: TGTGCCAGCAGCTTTCCGGGTTACACCGGGGAGCTGTTTTTT. Amino acid sequence: CASSFPGYTGELFF.

The genes are TRBV9 and TRBJ2-3, with TRBD1 matching 8 bases. V lost 3 bases and J lost 0; bases outside the gene matches: 9. Germline lookup yields CDR1 SGDLS and CDR2 YYNGEE. The CDR3 is 17 residues long. DNA of the CDR3: TGTGCCAGCAGCGCATGGGGACAGGCGCTTAGCACAGATACGCAGTATTTT. Encoded protein: CASSAWGQALSTDTQYF.

The chain carries TRBV11-2 and TRBJ2-3, with 10 bases matching TRBD2. V trimming: 2 bases; J trimming: 1 base; junction bases outside the gene matches: 9. Germline values: CDR1 SGHAT, CDR2 FQNNGV. The CDR3 is made up of 18 amino acids. The CDR3 here is CASSLLLGSGGGTDTQYF. The CDR3 bases are TGTGCCAGCAGCTTATTGCTAGGGAGCGGGGGGGGCACAGATACGCAGTATTTT.

V and J are TRBV16 and TRBJ1-5; no clear D. The CDR3 spans 16 residues. Per germline, CDR1 KGHSY and CDR2 FQNENV. The ends were cut back, 2 bases at V and 0 bases at J, with 11 bases in the middle. CDR3 in DNA: TGTGCCAGCAGCCAAGATGGACCCTATAGCAATCAGCCCCAGCATTTT. This codes for CASSQDGPYSNQPQHF.

The genes are TRBV11-2 and TRBJ2-7; 8 positions agree with TRBD2. CDR1 is SGHAT and CDR2 is FQNNGV in the germline V gene. With 1 base clipped from V and 5 bases from J, the junction kept 10 bases outside the gene matches. The CDR3 contains 16 residues. Here the CDR3 reads CASSLGGGTRIHEQYF. For the CDR3, the DNA is TGTGCCAGCAGCTTAGGCGGGGGGACCAGAATTCACGAGCAGTACTTC.

This sequence joins TRBV19 and TRBJ2-6; no reliable D call. CDR1 and CDR2 from the germline V gene are LNHDA and SQIVND (reference sequence). Trimming cost V 3 bases and J 0 bases, with 9 bases left between them. CDR3 size: 16 residues. The CDR3 loop reads CASSIAGFSGANVLTF. For the CDR3, the DNA is TGTGCCAGTAGTATTGCCGGATTCTCTGGGGCCAACGTCCTGACTTTC.

This clone has just a few counts. The chain couples TRBV18 to TRBJ1-3; possible D gene TRBD1, 5 bases. Germline V gives CDR1 KGHSH, CDR2 LQKENI. CDR3 length: 14 residues. V was clipped by 2 bases and J by 2 bases, with 7 bases between them. The CDR3 nucleotides read TGTGCCAGCTCACCAAAGGGGACTGGAAACACCATATATTTT. It encodes CASSPKGTGNTIYF.

The chain employs TRBV27 and TRBJ2-2; D not certain. V was shortened by 7 bases and J by 6 bases, with 15 bases between the two germline ends. The V gene's germline CDR1 is MNHEY and CDR2 SMNVEV (reference sequence). The CDR3 is made up of 14 amino acids. This CDR3 reads CASTSAVSAGELFF. The CDR3 DNA reads TGTGCCAGCACTTCCGCAGTGTCGGCCGGGGAGCTGTTTTTT.

Within the sample, this clone is medium-sized. The V gene is TRBV18, the J gene TRBJ1-2, with a tentative D call TRBD1 (5 bases). CDR1 and CDR2 from the germline V gene are KGHSH and LQKENI. The V end was cut by 2 bases, the J end by 3 bases, with 10 bases between. The CDR3 consists of 14 residues. The DNA for the CDR3 is TGTGCCAGCTCACCAAGGACACAGCACTATGGCTACACCTTC. Translating gives CASSPRTQHYGYTF.

This chain connects TRBV5-8 to TRBJ1-5, with 9 bases identical to TRBD1. Germline CDR1 SGHTS, CDR2 YDEGEE. The CDR3 runs to 15 residues. V lost 1 base to trimming and J lost 4 bases; unmatched junction nucleotides: 3. This CDR3 is CASSLRDRENQPQHF. The CDR3 DNA reads as TGTGCCAGCAGCTTGCGGGACAGGGAGAATCAGCCCCAGCATTTT.

The chain has TRBV5-1 and TRBJ2-5; possible D gene TRBD2, 5 bases. The CDR3 is made up of 13 amino acids. V was pared by 6 bases and J by 0 bases, with 9 bases between. Germline V lookup: CDR1 SGHRS, CDR2 YFSETQ. CDR3 bases: TGCGCCAGCACCCCGGGGTACCAAGAGACCCAGTACTTC. Translation gives CASTPGYQETQYF.

This chain uses TRBV15 with TRBJ1-1, with D unclear. V was shortened by 8 bases and J by 0 bases, with 13 bases between the two germline ends. The length of the CDR3 is 14 residues. Germline CDR1 LNHNV, CDR2 YYDKDF (reference sequence). The CDR3 bases are TGTGCCACCGAGGGAGGGCCTATGAACACTGAAGCTTTCTTT. It is translated as CATEGGPMNTEAFF.

The V call is TRBV2, the J call TRBJ1-4; no definite D call. With 8 bases removed from V and 5 bases from J, the gap between germline ends came to 15 bases. Germline V lookup: CDR1 SNHLY, CDR2 FYNNEI. The CDR3 spans 14 residues. The CDR3 DNA sequence: TGTGCCAGCGGGCCCAGGAACCCGAATGAAAAACTGTTTTTT. Protein: CASGPRNPNEKLFF.

This clone was counted a single time. The chain joins TRBV5-5 to TRBJ2-2, with 7 nucleotides matching TRBD1. With 4 bases clipped from V and 4 bases from J, the junction kept 7 bases outside the gene matches. Germline-derived CDR1 and CDR2 are SGHKS and YYEKEE (reference sequence). The length of the CDR3 is 15 residues. CDR3 sequence reads: CASSPDRDSTGELFF. CDR3 nucleotides: TGTGCCAGCAGCCCTGACAGGGATTCCACCGGGGAGCTGTTTTTT.

V is TRBV5-6 and J is TRBJ2-7, with 9 bases that match TRBD1. Germline-derived CDR1 and CDR2 are SGHDT and YYEEEE. V shed 1 base, J shed 5 bases, and the junction held 16 bases outside the gene matches. This CDR3 is 18 amino acids long. In nucleotides, the CDR3 is TGTGCCAGCAGCTTGAGGGTTCTTGGGACAGGGTGGTTTGACGAGCAGTACTTC. Its protein is CASSLRVLGTGWFDEQYF.

This clone was seen a handful of times. The chain recombines TRBV2 with TRBJ1-2, with 7 bases aligning to TRBD1. The V segment lost 4 bases and the J segment 3 bases; nucleotides outside the gene matches: 14. This CDR3 is built from 17 residues. CDR1 and CDR2 (germline): SNHLY, FYNNEI. In nucleotides, the CDR3 is TGTGCCAGCAGTGGGGGCCTCATGGGGACAGACGACTATGGCTACACCTTC. It is translated as CASSGGLMGTDDYGYTF.